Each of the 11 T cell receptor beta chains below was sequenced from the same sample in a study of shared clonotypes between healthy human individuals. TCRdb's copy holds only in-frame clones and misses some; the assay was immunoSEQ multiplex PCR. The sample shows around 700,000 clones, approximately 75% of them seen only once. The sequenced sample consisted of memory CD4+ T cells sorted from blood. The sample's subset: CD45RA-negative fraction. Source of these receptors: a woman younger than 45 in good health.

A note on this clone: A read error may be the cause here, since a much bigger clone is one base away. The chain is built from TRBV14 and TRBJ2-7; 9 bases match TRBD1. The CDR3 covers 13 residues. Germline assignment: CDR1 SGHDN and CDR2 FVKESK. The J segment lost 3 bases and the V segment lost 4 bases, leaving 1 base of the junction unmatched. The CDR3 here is CASSPGQGYEQYF. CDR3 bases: TGTGCCAGCAGCCCGGGACAGGGCTACGAGCAGTACTTC.

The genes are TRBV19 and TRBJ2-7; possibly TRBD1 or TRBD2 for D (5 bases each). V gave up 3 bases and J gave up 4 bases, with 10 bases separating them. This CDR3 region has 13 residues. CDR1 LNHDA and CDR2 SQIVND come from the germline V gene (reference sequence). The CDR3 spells CASSMRGYYEQYF. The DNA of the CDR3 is TGTGCCAGTAGTATGAGGGGATATTACGAGCAGTACTTC. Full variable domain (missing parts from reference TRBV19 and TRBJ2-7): DGGITQSPKYLFRKEGQNVTLSCEQNLNHDAMYWYRQDPGQGLRLIYYSQIVNDFQKGDIAEGYSVSREKKESFPLTVTSAQKNPTAFYLCASSMRGYYEQYFGPGTRLTVT.

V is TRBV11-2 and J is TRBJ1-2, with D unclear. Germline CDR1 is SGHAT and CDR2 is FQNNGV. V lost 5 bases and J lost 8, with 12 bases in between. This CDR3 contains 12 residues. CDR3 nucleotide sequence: TGTGCCAGCAGCCCCGACGTCGGGGGCTACACCTTC. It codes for CASSPDVGGYTF.

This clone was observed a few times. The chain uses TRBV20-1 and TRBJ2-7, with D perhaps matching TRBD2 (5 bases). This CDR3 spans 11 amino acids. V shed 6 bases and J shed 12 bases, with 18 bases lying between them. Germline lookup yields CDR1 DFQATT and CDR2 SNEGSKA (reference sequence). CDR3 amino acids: CSAPSIPGLYF. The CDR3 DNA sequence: TGCAGTGCGCCCTCTATCCCGGGGTTGTACTTC.

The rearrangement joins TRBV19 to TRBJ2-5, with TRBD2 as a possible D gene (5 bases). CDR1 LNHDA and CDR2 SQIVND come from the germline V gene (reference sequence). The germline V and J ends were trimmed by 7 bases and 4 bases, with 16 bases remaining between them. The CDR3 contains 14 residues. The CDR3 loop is CASIRDPPTETQYF. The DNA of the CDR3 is TGTGCCAGTATTCGGGATCCCCCCACAGAGACCCAGTACTTC. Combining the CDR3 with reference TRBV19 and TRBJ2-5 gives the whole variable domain DGGITQSPKYLFRKEGQNVTLSCEQNLNHDAMYWYRQDPGQGLRLIYYSQIVNDFQKGDIAEGYSVSREKKESFPLTVTSAQKNPTAFYLCASIRDPPTETQYFGPGTRLLVL.

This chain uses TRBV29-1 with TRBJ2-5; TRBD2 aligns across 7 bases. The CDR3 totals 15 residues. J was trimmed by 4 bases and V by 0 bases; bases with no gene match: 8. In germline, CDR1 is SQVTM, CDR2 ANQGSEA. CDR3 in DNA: TGCAGCGTTGAAGATCCCAACGGCGGGAGAGAGACCCAGTACTTC. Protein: CSVEDPNGGRETQYF.

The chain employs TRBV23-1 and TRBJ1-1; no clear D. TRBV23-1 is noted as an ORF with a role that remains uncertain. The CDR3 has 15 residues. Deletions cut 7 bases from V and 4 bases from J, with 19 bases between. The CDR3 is CASIPEGGKSTEAFF. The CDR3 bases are TGCGCCAGCATTCCTGAGGGCGGGAAGAGCACTGAAGCTTTCTTT.

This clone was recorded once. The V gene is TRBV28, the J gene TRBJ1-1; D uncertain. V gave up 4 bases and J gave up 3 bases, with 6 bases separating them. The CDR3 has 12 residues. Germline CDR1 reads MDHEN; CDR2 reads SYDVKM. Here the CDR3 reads CASSSTHTEAFF. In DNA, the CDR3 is TGTGCCAGCAGTTCTACTCACACTGAAGCTTTCTTT. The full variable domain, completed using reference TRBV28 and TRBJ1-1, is DVKVTQSSRYLVKRTGEKVFLECVQDMDHENMFWYRQDPGLGLRLIYFSYDVKMKEKGDIPEGYSVSREKKERFSLILESASTNQTSMYLCASSSTHTEAFFGQGTRLTVV.

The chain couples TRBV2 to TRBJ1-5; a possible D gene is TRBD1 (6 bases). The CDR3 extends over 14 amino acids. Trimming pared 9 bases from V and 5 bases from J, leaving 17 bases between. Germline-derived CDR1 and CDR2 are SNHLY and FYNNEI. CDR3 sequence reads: CASGAQGPYQPQHF. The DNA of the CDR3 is TGTGCCAGTGGGGCGCAGGGGCCGTATCAGCCCCAGCATTTT.

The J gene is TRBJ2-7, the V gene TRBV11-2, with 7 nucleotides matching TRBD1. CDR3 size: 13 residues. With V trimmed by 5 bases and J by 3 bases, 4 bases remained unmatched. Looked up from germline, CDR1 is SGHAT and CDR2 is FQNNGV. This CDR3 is CASSRDRLYEQYF. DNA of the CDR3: TGTGCCAGCAGCCGGGACAGACTCTACGAGCAGTACTTC.

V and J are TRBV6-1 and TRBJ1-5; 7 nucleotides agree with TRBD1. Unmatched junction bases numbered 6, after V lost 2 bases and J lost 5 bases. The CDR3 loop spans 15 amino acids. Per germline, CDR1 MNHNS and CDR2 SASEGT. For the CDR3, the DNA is TGTGCCAGCAGTGAATCGGCGGGACAGTATCAGCCCCAGCATTTT. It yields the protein CASSESAGQYQPQHF.